The 3 T cell receptor beta chains below come from one sample, sequenced in a study of neurological immune-mediated disorders. TCRdb passed the 5' RACE reads through MiXCR, listing each CDR3 protein once. The table lists about 80,000 distinct CDR3 sequences, approximately 10% of them singletons. The material sequenced was PBMCs. The receptors shown here come from a man aged 45-65 years in good health.

This clonotype occurred many times. This chain joins TRBV9 and TRBJ1-1; 10 bases are a match to TRBD1. Trimming removed 4 bases from V and 2 bases from J; junction bases left unmatched: 5. Germline V gene sequence: CDR1 SGDLS, CDR2 YYNGEE. There are 15 residues in the CDR3. CDR3 residues: CASSRETGGNTEAFF. The CDR3 DNA follows: TGTGCCAGCAGCCGTGAGACAGGGGGCAACACTGAAGCTTTCTTT.

This clonotype was counted at least ten times. The V call is TRBV5-1, the J call TRBJ2-5; TRBD1 matches 9 bases. The germline V gene has CDR1 SGHRS and CDR2 YFSETQ. After removal of 4 bases from V and 3 bases from J, the junction contained 1 base not matched to a gene. This CDR3 spans 13 amino acids. The DNA of the CDR3 is TGCGCCAGCAGCCGGGACAGGGAAGAGACCCAGTACTTC. It yields the protein CASSRDREETQYF.

The sample holds many counts of this clonotype. The chain has TRBV5-1 and TRBJ2-3, with 8 bases fitting TRBD2. Germline loops: CDR1 SGHRS, CDR2 YFSETQ. V dropped 7 bases and J dropped 4; count of bases not matched to a gene: 20. The CDR3 is made up of 18 amino acids. In nucleotides, the CDR3 is TGCGCCAGCGCCGAAGGGGGTGTTTTAGCGGGGAGATCAGATACGCAGTATTTT. The encoded protein is CASAEGGVLAGRSDTQYF.